These 10 T cell receptor beta chains originate from one sample sequenced in a study of blood T cell repertoires in COVID-19. The repertoire was sequenced with immunoSEQ multiplex PCR; TCRdb's copy has only in-frame clones and lacks some. The sample contains around 89,000 clones, about 78% of which appear only once. Specimen: peripheral blood. These receptors all come from a woman older than 75 with acute or convalescent COVID-19.

This clone was seen a handful of times. This chain uses TRBV19 with TRBJ1-2; 7 positions agree with TRBD1. The CDR3 extends over 17 amino acids. The V gene end was trimmed by 6 bases and the J gene end by 4 bases; junction bases not matched to a gene: 17. Germline CDR1 and CDR2: LNHDA and SQIVND (reference sequence). The CDR3 reads CASSIRGDRVTFYGYTF. The CDR3 coding sequence is TGTGCCAGTAGCATCAGGGGGGACCGCGTTACCTTCTATGGCTACACCTTC.

The chain uses TRBV3-1 (or the pseudogene TRBV3-2) and TRBJ1-6, with 7 bases lining up with TRBD1. The CDR3 length is 13 residues. The junction had 7 bases not matched to a gene; V was cut back by 9 bases and J by 8 bases. Looked up from germline, CDR1 is LGHDT and CDR2 is YNNKEL (reference sequence). The CDR3 here is CASRDSIDSPLHF. CDR3 nucleotides: TGTGCCAGTCGGGACAGTATAGATTCACCCCTCCACTTT.

This clone was observed once. The chain uses TRBV11-2 and TRBJ1-2, with D uncertain. Germline V gives CDR1 SGHAT, CDR2 FQNNGV. V lost 1 base and J lost 4, with 10 bases in between. The CDR3 has 14 residues. CDR3: CASSLVLEGYGYTF. The CDR3 DNA sequence: TGTGCCAGCAGCTTAGTACTGGAGGGCTATGGCTACACCTTC.

The chain joins TRBV11-2 to TRBJ2-1; 11 positions match TRBD2. The germline CDR1 and CDR2 sequences are SGHAT and FQNNGV. The ends lost 2 bases at V and 10 bases at J; junction bases unmatched: 7. CDR3 length equals 15 residues. The CDR3 sequence is CASSLTSGGGGEQFF. Written as DNA, the CDR3 is TGTGCCAGCAGCTTAACTAGCGGGGGCGGAGGGGAGCAGTTCTTC.

This chain links TRBV6-6 with TRBJ2-2; D call uncertain. The V end lost 0 bases, the J end lost 5 bases, and 7 bases lay between the germline ends. The CDR3 length is 14 residues. Germline V lookup: CDR1 MNHNY, CDR2 SVGAGI (reference sequence). The CDR3 DNA sequence: TGTGCCAGCAGTTACTCAGTAGTAACCGGGGAGCTGTTTTTT. Translation: CASSYSVVTGELFF.

The rearrangement links TRBV7-2 to TRBJ1-6; no reliable D call. Germline V lookup: CDR1 SGHTA, CDR2 FQGNSA. This CDR3 is built from 13 residues. V dropped 3 bases and J dropped 4 bases, with 4 bases sitting between them. CDR3 in amino acids: CASSFLYNSPLHF. In DNA form, the CDR3 reads TGTGCCAGCAGCTTTCTATATAATTCACCCCTCCACTTT.

In its sample, this clone was seen once. The V and J genes are TRBV2 and TRBJ2-1; D not certain. The CDR3 loop spans 11 amino acids. V gave up 4 bases and J gave up 8 bases, with 6 bases separating them. Germline V lookup: CDR1 SNHLY, CDR2 FYNNEI. The CDR3 DNA reads as TGTGCCAGCAGTGCTAGGTATGAGCAGTTCTTC. Amino acid sequence: CASSARYEQFF.

The CDR3 sequence: CASSQERGYTGELFF. In DNA, the CDR3 is TGTGCCAGCAGCCAAGAGCGGGGGTACACCGGGGAGCTGTTTTTT. The chain recombines TRBV7-2 with TRBJ2-2; TRBD2 matches 8 bases. J lost 3 bases, V lost 5 bases, and 5 bases had no gene match. The CDR3 is made up of 15 amino acids. In germline, CDR1 is SGHTA, CDR2 FQGNSA.

The chain has TRBV4-3 and TRBJ2-7, with TRBD1 as a possible D gene (6 bases). The CDR3 loop spans 15 amino acids. Germline values: CDR1 LGHNA, CDR2 YSLEER. V lost 5 bases, J lost 1 base, and 15 bases lay in between. Here the CDR3 reads CASSYSRTESYEQYF. The CDR3 DNA reads TGCGCCAGCAGCTACTCTAGGACAGAGTCCTACGAGCAGTACTTC.

V gene TRBV5-8 combines with J gene TRBJ1-2, with 10 nucleotides matching TRBD1. CDR1 SGHTS and CDR2 YDEGEE come from the germline V gene. Unmatched junction bases numbered 10, after V lost 7 bases and J lost 1 base. This CDR3 has 16 residues. CDR3 in DNA: TGTGCCAGCGCCCATTATGGGACAGGGGTTAACTATGGCTACACCTTC. This codes for CASAHYGTGVNYGYTF. Looking up the rest from reference TRBV5-8 and TRBJ1-2 gives the full variable domain: EAGVTQSPTHLIKTRGQQATLRCSPISGHTSVYWYQQALGLGLQFLLWYDEGEERNRGNFPPRFSGRQFPNYSSELNVNALELEDSALYLCASAHYGTGVNYGYTFGSGTRLTVV.